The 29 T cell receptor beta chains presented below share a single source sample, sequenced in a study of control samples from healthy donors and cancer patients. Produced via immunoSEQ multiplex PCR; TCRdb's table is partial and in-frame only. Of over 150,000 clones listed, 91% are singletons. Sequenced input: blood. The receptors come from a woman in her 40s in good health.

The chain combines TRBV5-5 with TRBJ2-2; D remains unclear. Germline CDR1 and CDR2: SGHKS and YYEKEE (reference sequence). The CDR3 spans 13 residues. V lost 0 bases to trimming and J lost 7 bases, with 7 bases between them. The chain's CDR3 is CASSLAGRGELFF. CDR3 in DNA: TGTGCCAGCAGCTTGGCCGGCCGCGGGGAGCTGTTTTTT.

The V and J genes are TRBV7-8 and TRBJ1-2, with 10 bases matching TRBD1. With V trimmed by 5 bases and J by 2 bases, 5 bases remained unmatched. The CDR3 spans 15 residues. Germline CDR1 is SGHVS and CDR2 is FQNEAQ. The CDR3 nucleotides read TGTGCCAGCAGCCCTCTGACAGGGGGCAACTATGGCTACACCTTC. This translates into CASSPLTGGNYGYTF.

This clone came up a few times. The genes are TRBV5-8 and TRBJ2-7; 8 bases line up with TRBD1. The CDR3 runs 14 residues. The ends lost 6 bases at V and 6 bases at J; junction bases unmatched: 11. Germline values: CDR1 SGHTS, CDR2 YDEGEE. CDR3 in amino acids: CASTLDRGFGEQYF. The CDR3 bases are TGTGCCAGCACCCTCGACAGGGGCTTCGGCGAGCAGTACTTC.

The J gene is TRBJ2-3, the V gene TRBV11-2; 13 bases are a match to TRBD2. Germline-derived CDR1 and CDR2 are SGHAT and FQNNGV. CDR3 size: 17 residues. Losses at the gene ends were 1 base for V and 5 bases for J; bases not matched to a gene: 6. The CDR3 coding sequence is TGTGCCAGCAGCTTAGTCCGACTAGCGGGGGGACGAGATACGCAGTATTTT. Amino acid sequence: CASSLVRLAGGRDTQYF.

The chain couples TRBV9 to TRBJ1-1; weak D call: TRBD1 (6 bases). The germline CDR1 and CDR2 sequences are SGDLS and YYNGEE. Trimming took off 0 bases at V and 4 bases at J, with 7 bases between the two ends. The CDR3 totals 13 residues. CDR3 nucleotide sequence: TGTGCCAGCAGCGTAGGGGGGCTCACTGAAGCTTTCTTT. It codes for CASSVGGLTEAFF.

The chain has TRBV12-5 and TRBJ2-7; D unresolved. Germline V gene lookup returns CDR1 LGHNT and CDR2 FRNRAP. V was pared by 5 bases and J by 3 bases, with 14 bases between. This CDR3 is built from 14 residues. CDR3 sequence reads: CASGPPSLVYEQYF. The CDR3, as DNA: TGTGCTAGTGGTCCCCCCAGCCTGGTCTACGAGCAGTACTTC. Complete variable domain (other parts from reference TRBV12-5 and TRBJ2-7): DARVTQTPRHKVTEMGQEVTMRCQPILGHNTVFWYRQTMMQGLELLAYFRNRAPLDDSGMPKDRFSAEMPDATLATLKIQPSEPRDSAVYFCASGPPSLVYEQYFGPGTRLTVT.

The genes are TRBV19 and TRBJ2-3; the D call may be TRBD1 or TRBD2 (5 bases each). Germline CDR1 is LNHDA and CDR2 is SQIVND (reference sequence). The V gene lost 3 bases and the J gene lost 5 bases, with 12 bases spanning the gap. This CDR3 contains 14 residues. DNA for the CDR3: TGTGCCAGTAGTATCAGGGAGTCGGGAGATACGCAGTATTTT. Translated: CASSIRESGDTQYF. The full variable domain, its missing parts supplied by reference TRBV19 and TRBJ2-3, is DGGITQSPKYLFRKEGQNVTLSCEQNLNHDAMYWYRQDPGQGLRLIYYSQIVNDFQKGDIAEGYSVSREKKESFPLTVTSAQKNPTAFYLCASSIRESGDTQYFGPGTRLTVL.

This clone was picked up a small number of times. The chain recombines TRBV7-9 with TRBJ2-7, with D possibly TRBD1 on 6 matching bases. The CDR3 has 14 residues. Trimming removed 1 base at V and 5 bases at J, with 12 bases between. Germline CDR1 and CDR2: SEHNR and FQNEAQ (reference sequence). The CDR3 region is CASSLGQADDEQYF. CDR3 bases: TGTGCCAGCAGCTTAGGACAGGCGGATGACGAGCAGTACTTC.

CDR3 nucleotides: TGTGCCACCAGCAGAGACAGGGAAGACTATGGCTACACCTTC. It is translated as CATSRDREDYGYTF. The chain carries TRBV15 and TRBJ1-2; a weak D match, TRBD1 (5 bases). Germline V lookup: CDR1 LNHNV, CDR2 YYDKDF (reference sequence). V lost 0 bases to trimming and J lost 3 bases, with 8 bases between them. This CDR3 has 14 amino acids.

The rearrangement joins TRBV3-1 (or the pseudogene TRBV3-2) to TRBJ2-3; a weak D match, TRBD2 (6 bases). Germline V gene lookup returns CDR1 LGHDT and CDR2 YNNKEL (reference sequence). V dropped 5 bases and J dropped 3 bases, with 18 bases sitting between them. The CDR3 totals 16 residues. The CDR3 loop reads CASSLGSPGGTDTQYF. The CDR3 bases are TGTGCCAGCAGCTTGGGCTCTCCCGGAGGGACAGATACGCAGTATTTT.

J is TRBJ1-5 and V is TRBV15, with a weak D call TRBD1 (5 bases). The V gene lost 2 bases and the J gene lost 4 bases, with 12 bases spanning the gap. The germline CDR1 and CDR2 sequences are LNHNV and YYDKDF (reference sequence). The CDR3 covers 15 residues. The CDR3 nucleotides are TGTGCCACCAGCAGACCAGGGTCTTTTAATCAGCCCCAGCATTTT. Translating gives CATSRPGSFNQPQHF.

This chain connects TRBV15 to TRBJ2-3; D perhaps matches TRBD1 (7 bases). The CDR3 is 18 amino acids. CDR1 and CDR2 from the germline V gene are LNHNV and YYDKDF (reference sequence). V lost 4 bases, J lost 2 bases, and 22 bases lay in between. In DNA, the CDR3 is TGTGCCACCAGCACACGTCCCTTCAGGGGGGTGAACACAGATACGCAGTATTTT. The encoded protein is CATSTRPFRGVNTDTQYF.

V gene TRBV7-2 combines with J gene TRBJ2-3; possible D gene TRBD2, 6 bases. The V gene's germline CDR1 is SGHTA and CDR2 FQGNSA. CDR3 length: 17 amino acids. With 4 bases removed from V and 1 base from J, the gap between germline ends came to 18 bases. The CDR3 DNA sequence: TGTGCCAGCAGCTGGCGGGGCAACCTTTCACGCACAGATACGCAGTATTTT. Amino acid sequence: CASSWRGNLSRTDTQYF.

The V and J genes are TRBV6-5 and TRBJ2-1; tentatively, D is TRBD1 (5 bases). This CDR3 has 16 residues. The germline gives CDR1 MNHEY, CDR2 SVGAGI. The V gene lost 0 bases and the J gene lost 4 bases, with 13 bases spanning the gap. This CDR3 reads CASSYSWAGSYNEQFF. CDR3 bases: TGTGCCAGCAGTTACTCGTGGGCAGGGTCTTACAATGAGCAGTTCTTC.

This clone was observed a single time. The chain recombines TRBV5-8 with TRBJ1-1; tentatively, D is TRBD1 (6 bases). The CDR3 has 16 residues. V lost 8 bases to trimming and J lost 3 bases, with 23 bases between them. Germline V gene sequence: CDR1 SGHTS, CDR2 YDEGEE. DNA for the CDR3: TGTGCCAGTGATCCGCGGGGGGGCTCGTGGGACACTGAAGCTTTCTTT. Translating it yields CASDPRGGSWDTEAFF.

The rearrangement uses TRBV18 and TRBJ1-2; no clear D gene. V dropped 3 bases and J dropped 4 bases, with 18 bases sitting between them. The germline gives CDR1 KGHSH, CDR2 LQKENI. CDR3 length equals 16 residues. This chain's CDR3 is CASSPLPMQPSYGYTF. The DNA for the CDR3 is TGTGCCAGCTCACCCCTTCCCATGCAGCCCTCCTATGGCTACACCTTC.

CDR3 coding DNA: TGTGCCAGCAGTTACGAGGCGGGGGACACTGGAAACACCATATATTTT. Residues: CASSYEAGDTGNTIYF. The chain is built from TRBV6-6 and TRBJ1-3, with D tentatively TRBD1 (6 bases). The ends were cut back, 2 bases at V and 2 bases at J, with 13 bases in the middle. The CDR3 extends over 16 amino acids. Per the germline V gene, CDR1 is MNHNY and CDR2 is SVGAGI (reference sequence).

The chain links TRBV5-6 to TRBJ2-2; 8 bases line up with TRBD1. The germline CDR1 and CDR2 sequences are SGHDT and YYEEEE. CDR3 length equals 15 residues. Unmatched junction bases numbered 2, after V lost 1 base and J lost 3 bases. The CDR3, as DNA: TGTGCCAGCAGCTTGCCGGACAGGGACACCGGGGAGCTGTTTTTT. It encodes CASSLPDRDTGELFF. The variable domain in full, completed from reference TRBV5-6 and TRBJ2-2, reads DAGVTQSPTHLIKTRGQQVTLRCSPKSGHDTVSWYQQALGQGPQFIFQYYEEEERQRGNFPDRFSGHQFPNYSSELNVNALLLGDSALYLCASSLPDRDTGELFFGEGSRLTVL.

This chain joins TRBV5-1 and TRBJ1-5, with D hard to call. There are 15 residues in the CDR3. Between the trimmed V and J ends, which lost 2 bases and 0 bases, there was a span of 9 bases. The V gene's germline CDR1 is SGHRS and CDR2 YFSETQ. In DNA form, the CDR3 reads TGCGCCAGCAGCTTTCCTACTGTTAGCAATCAGCCCCAGCATTTT. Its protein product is CASSFPTVSNQPQHF.

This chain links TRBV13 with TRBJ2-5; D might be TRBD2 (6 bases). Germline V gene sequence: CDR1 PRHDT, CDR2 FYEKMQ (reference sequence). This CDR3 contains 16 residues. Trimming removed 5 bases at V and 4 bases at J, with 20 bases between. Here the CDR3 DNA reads TGTGCCAGCAGCGAATCGGGGAGGTTTCTGGGAGAGACCCAGTACTTC. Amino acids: CASSESGRFLGETQYF.

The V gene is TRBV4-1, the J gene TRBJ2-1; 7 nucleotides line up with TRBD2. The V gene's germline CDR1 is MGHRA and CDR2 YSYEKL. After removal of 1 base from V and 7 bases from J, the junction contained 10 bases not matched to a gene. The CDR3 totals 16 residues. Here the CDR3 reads CASSQGSGWPRNEQFF. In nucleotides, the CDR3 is TGCGCCAGCAGCCAAGGTAGCGGGTGGCCCCGGAATGAGCAGTTCTTC.

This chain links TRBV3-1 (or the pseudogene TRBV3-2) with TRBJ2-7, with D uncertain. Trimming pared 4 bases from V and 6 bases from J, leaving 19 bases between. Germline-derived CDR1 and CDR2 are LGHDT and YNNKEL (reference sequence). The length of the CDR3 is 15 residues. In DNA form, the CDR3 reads TGTGCCAGCAGCCCCCCTCCTGGACGGAAAGTCGAGCAGTACTTC. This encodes CASSPPPGRKVEQYF.

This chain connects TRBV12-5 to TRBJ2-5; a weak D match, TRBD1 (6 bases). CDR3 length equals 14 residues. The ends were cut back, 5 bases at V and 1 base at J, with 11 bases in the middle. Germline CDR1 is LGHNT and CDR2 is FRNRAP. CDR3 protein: CASGLTGPQETQYF. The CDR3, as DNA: TGTGCTAGTGGTCTCACAGGGCCCCAAGAGACCCAGTACTTC.

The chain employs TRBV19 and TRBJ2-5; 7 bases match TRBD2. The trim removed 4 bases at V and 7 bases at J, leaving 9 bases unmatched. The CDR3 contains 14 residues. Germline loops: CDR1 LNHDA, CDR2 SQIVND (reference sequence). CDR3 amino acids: CASSRPGTMGTQYF. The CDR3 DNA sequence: TGTGCCAGTAGTAGGCCGGGGACTATGGGGACCCAGTACTTC.

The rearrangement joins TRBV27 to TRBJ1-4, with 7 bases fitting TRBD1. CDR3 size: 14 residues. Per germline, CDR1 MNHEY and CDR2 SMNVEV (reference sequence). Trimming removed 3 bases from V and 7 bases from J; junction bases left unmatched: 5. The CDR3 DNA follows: TGTGCCAGCAGTTTCAGGGGGAAAAGTGAAAAACTGTTTTTT. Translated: CASSFRGKSEKLFF.

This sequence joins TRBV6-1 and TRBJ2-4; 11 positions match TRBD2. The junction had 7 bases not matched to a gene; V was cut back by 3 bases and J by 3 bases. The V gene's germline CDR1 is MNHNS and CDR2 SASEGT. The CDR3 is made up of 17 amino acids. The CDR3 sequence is CASSDVLAGGFKNIQYF. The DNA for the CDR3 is TGTGCCAGCAGTGATGTCCTAGCGGGGGGTTTCAAAAACATTCAGTACTTC.

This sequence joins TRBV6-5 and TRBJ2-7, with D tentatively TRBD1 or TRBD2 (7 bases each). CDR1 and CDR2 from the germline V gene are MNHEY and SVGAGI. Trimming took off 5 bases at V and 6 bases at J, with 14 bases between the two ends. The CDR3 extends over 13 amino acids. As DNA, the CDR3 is TGTGCCAGCAGTCCAGGGGGAGGGGGCGAGCAGTACTTC. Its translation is CASSPGGGGEQYF.

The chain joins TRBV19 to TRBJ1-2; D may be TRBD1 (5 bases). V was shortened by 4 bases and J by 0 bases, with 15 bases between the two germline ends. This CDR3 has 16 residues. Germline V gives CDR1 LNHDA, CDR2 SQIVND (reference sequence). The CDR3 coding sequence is TGTGCCAGTAGTACGAGGGGTGGGTTAGCTAACTATGGCTACACCTTC. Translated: CASSTRGGLANYGYTF.

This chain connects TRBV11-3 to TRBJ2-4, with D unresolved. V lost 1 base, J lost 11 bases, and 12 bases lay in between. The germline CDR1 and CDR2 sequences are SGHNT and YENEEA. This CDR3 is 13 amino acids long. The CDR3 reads CASSLVGQSVQYF. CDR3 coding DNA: TGTGCCAGCAGCTTAGTAGGTCAATCGGTTCAGTACTTC. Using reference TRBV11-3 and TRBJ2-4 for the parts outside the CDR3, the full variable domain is EAGVVQSPRYKIIEKKQPVAFWCNPISGHNTLYWYLQNLGQGPELLIRYENEEAVDDSQLPKDRFSAERLKGVDSTLKIQPAELGDSAVYLCASSLVGQSVQYFGAGTRLSVL.